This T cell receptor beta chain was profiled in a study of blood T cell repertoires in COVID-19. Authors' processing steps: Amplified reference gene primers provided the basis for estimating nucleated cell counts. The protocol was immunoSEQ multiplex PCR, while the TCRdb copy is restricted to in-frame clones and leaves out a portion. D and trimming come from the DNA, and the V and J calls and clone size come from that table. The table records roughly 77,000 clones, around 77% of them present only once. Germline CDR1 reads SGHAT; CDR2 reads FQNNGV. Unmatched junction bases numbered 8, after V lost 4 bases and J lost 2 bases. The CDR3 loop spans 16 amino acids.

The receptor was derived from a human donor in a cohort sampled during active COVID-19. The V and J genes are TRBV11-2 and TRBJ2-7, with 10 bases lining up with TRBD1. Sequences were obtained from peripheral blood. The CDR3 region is CASSSPLGQGTYEQYF. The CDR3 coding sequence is TGTGCCAGCAGCTCCCCGCTGGGACAGGGGACCTACGAGCAGTACTTC.